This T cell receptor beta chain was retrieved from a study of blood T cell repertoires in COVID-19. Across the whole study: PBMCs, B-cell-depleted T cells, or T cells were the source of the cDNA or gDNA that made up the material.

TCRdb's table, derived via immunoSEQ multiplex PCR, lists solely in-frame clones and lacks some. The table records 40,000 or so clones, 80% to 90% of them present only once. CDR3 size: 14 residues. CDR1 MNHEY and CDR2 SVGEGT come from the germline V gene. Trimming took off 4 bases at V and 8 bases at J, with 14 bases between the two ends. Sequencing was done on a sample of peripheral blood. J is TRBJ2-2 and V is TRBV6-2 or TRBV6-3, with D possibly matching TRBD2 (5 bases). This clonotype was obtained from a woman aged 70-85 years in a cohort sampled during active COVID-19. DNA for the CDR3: TGTGCCAGCAGTTTTCGGACTCCTGCAGGGGAGCTGTTTTTT. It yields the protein CASSFRTPAGELFF.